Below are 22 T cell receptor beta chains sequenced from a single sample in a study of blood T cells in healthy people across ages. A sample-barcoded 5' primer and a J-beta primer mix were used in a second PCR of about 6 to 11 cycles. TCRdb processed the 5' RACE reads anew with MiXCR; each CDR3 protein has one entry. The sample shows under 1 million distinct CDR3 sequences, 40% to 50% of them seen only once. The sequenced sample was blood. All receptors come from a man aged 60 to 75 in good health.

The genes are TRBV29-1 and TRBJ2-5; possible D gene TRBD1, 6 bases. Germline V gives CDR1 SQVTM, CDR2 ANQGSEA. The CDR3 is made up of 15 amino acids. With 4 bases removed from V and 10 bases from J, the gap between germline ends came to 25 bases. DNA for the CDR3: TGCAGCGTTGTCCCGGGACACCGGGCCAACGGGGTCCAGTACTTC. Protein: CSVVPGHRANGVQYF.

The V gene is TRBV5-1, the J gene TRBJ2-7, with TRBD1 identical over 8 bases. CDR3 length: 14 amino acids. Germline V lookup: CDR1 SGHRS, CDR2 YFSETQ. V was pared by 4 bases and J by 2 bases, with 5 bases of the junction left unmatched. CDR3 DNA: TGCGCCAGCAGCGACAGGGGCCCCACCTACGAGCAGTACTTC. This encodes CASSDRGPTYEQYF. The whole variable domain, filled in from reference TRBV5-1 and TRBJ2-7, reads KAGVTQTPRYLIKTRGQQVTLSCSPISGHRSVSWYQQTPGQGLQFLFEYFSETQRNKGNFPGRFSGRQFSNSRSEMNVSTLELGDSALYLCASSDRGPTYEQYFGPGTRLTVT.

The rearrangement uses TRBV7-2 and TRBJ2-7; D may be TRBD2 (6 bases). Gene TRBJ2-5 matches the end of the DNA better, so the J call may be wrong. Germline CDR1 reads SGHTA; CDR2 reads FQGNSA. The CDR3 loop spans 14 amino acids. CDR3 sequence: CASSLAGGIETQYF. The CDR3 nucleotides are TGTGCCAGCAGCTTAGCGGGGGGTATAGAGACCCAGTACTTC.

This clonotype was detected a few times. The chain combines TRBV5-6 with TRBJ2-7; D is possibly TRBD2 (6 bases). V shed 0 bases and J shed 7 bases, with 20 bases lying between them. The germline V gene encodes CDR1 SGHDT and CDR2 YYEEEE. This CDR3 is built from 16 residues. CDR3 in amino acids: CASSLVLGGKTWEQYF. The CDR3 DNA is TGTGCCAGCAGCTTGGTTCTGGGGGGTAAGACTTGGGAGCAGTACTTC.

The genes are TRBV10-3 and TRBJ1-4; D gene unclear. Germline V gene sequence: CDR1 ENHRY, CDR2 SYGVKD. V lost 0 bases and J lost 4, with 9 bases in between. This CDR3 contains 15 residues. The CDR3 DNA is TGTGCCATCAGTGAGTCGGGAGGTTATAATGAAAAACTGTTTTTT. Its translation is CAISESGGYNEKLFF.

The chain is built from TRBV7-6 and TRBJ2-1, with TRBD2 matching over 11 bases. V lost 2 bases, J lost 0 bases, and 9 bases stayed unmatched. This CDR3 has 19 amino acids. Looked up from germline, CDR1 is SGHVS and CDR2 is FNYEAQ. As DNA, the CDR3 is TGTGCCAGCAGCTTACAGACTAGCGGGGCCGGGATCTCCTACAATGAGCAGTTCTTC. Translation gives CASSLQTSGAGISYNEQFF.

CDR3 sequence reads: CASSPLGGSTDTQYF. The CDR3 coding sequence is TGTGCCAGCTCACCACTGGGGGGGAGCACAGATACGCAGTATTTT. The genes are TRBV18 and TRBJ2-3; 7 nucleotides match TRBD2. This CDR3 is built from 15 residues. Germline values: CDR1 KGHSH, CDR2 LQKENI. Trimming took 1 base from V and 0 from J; bases not matched to a gene: 1.

The chain has TRBV9 and TRBJ2-1; D is tentatively TRBD1 or TRBD2 (5 bases each). This CDR3 contains 15 residues. The V gene's germline CDR1 is SGDLS and CDR2 YYNGEE. Trimming left V 0 bases short and J 2 bases short, with 9 bases between. The CDR3 region is CASSVGMGPYNEQFF. The CDR3 nucleotides are TGTGCCAGCAGCGTAGGGATGGGACCCTACAATGAGCAGTTCTTC.

The chain employs TRBV12-3 or TRBV12-4 and TRBJ2-1, with 7 bases fitting TRBD2. Germline trimming cut 4 bases from V and 8 bases from J; bases unmatched to any gene: 14. The CDR3 consists of 16 residues. CDR3 bases: TGTGCCAGCAGTTCAGAAACACGAGCGGGGAGCGATGAGCAGTTCTTC. As protein: CASSSETRAGSDEQFF.

The chain joins TRBV20-1 to TRBJ2-1, with TRBD1 matching over 7 bases. The CDR3 totals 15 residues. V lost 5 bases, J lost 0 bases, and 7 bases stayed unmatched. Germline-derived CDR1 and CDR2 are DFQATT and SNEGSKA (reference sequence). The CDR3 region is CSAFTGESSYNEQFF. The CDR3 coding sequence is TGCAGTGCTTTTACAGGGGAGAGCTCCTACAATGAGCAGTTCTTC.

The chain has TRBV7-9 and TRBJ1-4; maybe TRBD1 (5 bases). Germline lookup yields CDR1 SEHNR and CDR2 FQNEAQ (reference sequence). Deletions cut 3 bases from V and 8 bases from J, with 19 bases between. The length of the CDR3 is 16 residues. The CDR3 region is CASSFPAGKDREKLFF. As DNA, the CDR3 is TGTGCCAGCAGCTTCCCCGCAGGGAAAGATAGAGAAAAACTGTTTTTT.

This clonotype was counted between two and nine times. J is TRBJ1-2 and V is TRBV20-1; a weak D match, TRBD1 (5 bases). CDR1 and CDR2 (germline): DFQATT, SNEGSKA (reference sequence). The CDR3 runs 13 residues. Trimming took 6 bases from V and 4 from J, leaving 15 bases between them. The CDR3 sequence is CSATTGQAYGYTF. Written as DNA, the CDR3 is TGCAGTGCAACGACGGGGCAGGCCTATGGCTACACCTTC.

The V gene is TRBV20-1, the J gene TRBJ2-1; no definite D call. CDR1 is DFQATT, CDR2 SNEGSKA, per germline (reference sequence). V was pared by 1 base and J by 5 bases, with 12 bases between. The CDR3 consists of 14 residues. The CDR3 loop is CSARVRAWDNEQFF. The CDR3 nucleotides read TGCAGTGCTAGAGTCCGGGCTTGGGACAATGAGCAGTTCTTC.

This chain connects TRBV20-1 to TRBJ1-1; tentatively, D is TRBD1 (5 bases). This CDR3 has 13 amino acids. Germline V gene lookup returns CDR1 DFQATT and CDR2 SNEGSKA (reference sequence). V dropped 3 bases and J dropped 1 base, with 9 bases sitting between them. The CDR3 sequence: CSASNQGNTEAFF. CDR3 DNA sequence: TGCAGTGCTAGTAATCAGGGGAACACTGAAGCTTTCTTT.

This clonotype was detected a few times. V usage is TRBV15 and J usage is TRBJ2-1, with TRBD2 identical over 11 bases. The better agreement between TRBJ2-7 and the DNA end casts doubt on the J call. Germline CDR1 is LNHNV and CDR2 is YYDKDF (reference sequence). This CDR3 has 18 residues. As DNA, the CDR3 is TGTGCCACCAGCAGAGATCCGCGGGTAGCGGGGGGGTACAATGAGCAGTACTTC. It codes for CATSRDPRVAGGYNEQYF.

In its sample, this clonotype was seen a few times. V usage is TRBV7-8 and J usage is TRBJ2-1, with 15 bases fitting TRBD2. The CDR3 sequence is 14 residues long. The germline V gene encodes CDR1 SGHVS and CDR2 FQNEAQ. V lost 10 bases, J lost 10 bases, and 8 bases stayed unmatched. In DNA form, the CDR3 reads TGTGCCACTACGGGACTAGCGGGGGGCCGGGAGCAGTTCTTC. It is translated as CATTGLAGGREQFF.

In regard to this clonotype: Since a much larger clone is just one base distant, this may be a read error. The chain has TRBV20-1 and TRBJ2-4, with D perhaps matching TRBD1 (6 bases). The DNA end is more similar to TRBJ2-5, so the J call may be wrong. CDR3 size: 15 residues. CDR1 DFQATT and CDR2 SNEGSKA come from the germline V gene (reference sequence). CDR3 bases: TGCAGTGCTGTGCCGCTCCGGGACAACCAAGAGACCCAGTACTTC. This encodes CSAVPLRDNQETQYF.

The rearrangement links TRBV7-2 to TRBJ2-7; tentatively, D is TRBD1 (5 bases). CDR1 is SGHTA, CDR2 FQGNSA, per germline. The ends were cut back, 5 bases at V and 4 bases at J, with 12 bases in the middle. CDR3 length: 13 amino acids. The chain's CDR3 is CASSRNPGYEQYF. The CDR3 nucleotides are TGTGCCAGCAGCCGAAACCCAGGGTACGAGCAGTACTTC.

This clonotype was picked up a small number of times. The V and J genes are TRBV6-2 or TRBV6-3 and TRBJ2-7, with a tentative D call TRBD1 (5 bases). The CDR3 loop spans 14 amino acids. Deletions cut 6 bases from V and 0 bases from J, with 12 bases between. Germline V CDR1 and CDR2: MNHEY, SVGEGT. DNA of the CDR3: TGTGCCAGCAGCCGACAGATTAGCTCCTACGAGCAGTACTTC. It codes for CASSRQISSYEQYF.

V usage is TRBV20-1 and J usage is TRBJ2-7, with a possible D match to TRBD1 (5 bases). Trimming stripped 6 bases from V and 1 base from J, with 19 bases between. Germline CDR1 is DFQATT and CDR2 is SNEGSKA (reference sequence). This CDR3 region has 15 residues. This CDR3 reads CSAHKSKGQSYEQYF. CDR3 DNA: TGCAGTGCCCACAAAAGTAAGGGGCAGTCCTACGAGCAGTACTTC.

This clonotype has at least ten counts. The chain employs TRBV7-2 and TRBJ2-7; D possibly matches TRBD1 or TRBD2 (5 bases each). Trimming removed 4 bases at V and 6 bases at J, with 16 bases between. This CDR3 spans 14 amino acids. The germline V gene has CDR1 SGHTA and CDR2 FQGNSA. Here the CDR3 DNA reads TGTGCCAGCAGCTCTCCGGGACGGGACGTCGAGCAGTACTTC. This translates into CASSSPGRDVEQYF.

This clonotype was observed a handful of times. The V and J genes are TRBV12-3 or TRBV12-4 and TRBJ2-1, with 9 bases fitting TRBD1. CDR3 length: 14 amino acids. V shed 6 bases and J 9 bases; nucleotides not matched to a gene: 9. The CDR3 here is CASRLPGQGTEQFF. CDR3 bases: TGTGCCAGCAGACTCCCTGGACAGGGGACTGAGCAGTTCTTC.